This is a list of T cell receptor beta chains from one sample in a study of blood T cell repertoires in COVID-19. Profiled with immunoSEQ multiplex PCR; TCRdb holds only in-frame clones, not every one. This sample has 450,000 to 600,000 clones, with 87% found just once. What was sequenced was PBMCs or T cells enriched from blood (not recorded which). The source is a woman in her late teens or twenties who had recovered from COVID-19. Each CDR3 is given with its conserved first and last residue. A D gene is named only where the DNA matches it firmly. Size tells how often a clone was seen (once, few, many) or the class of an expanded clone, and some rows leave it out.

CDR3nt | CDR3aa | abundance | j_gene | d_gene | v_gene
TGTGCCAGCAGTTTAGCTGGACAGGGCTACACTGAAGCTTTCTTT | CASSLAGQGYTEAFF | - | TRBJ1-1 | TRBD1 | TRBV27
TGTGCCAGTAGTAACCCCCATCGGGTCGCCACTGAAGCTTTCTTT | CASSNPHRVATEAFF | few | TRBJ1-1 | - | TRBV19
TGTGCCTGGAGTGAGGACAGGCCATATGGCTACACCTTC | CAWSEDRPYGYTF | - | TRBJ1-2 | TRBD1 | TRBV30
TGCGCCAGCAGCTTAGAGCTAGCGGGCGAGCAGTACTTC | CASSLELAGEQYF | - | TRBJ2-7 | TRBD2 | TRBV5-1
TGCGCCAGCAGCTTGAATAGTGAGTCCGGAGCTAACTATGGCTACACCTTC | CASSLNSESGANYGYTF | - | TRBJ1-2 | - | TRBV5-1
TGTGCCAGCAGCTTCTATGGCCAGGGGCCGACGTATGGCTACACCTTC | CASSFYGQGPTYGYTF | - | TRBJ1-2 | - | TRBV7-9
TGTGCCAGCAGTTTAATGCAGGGGGCGGGCACTGAAGCTTTCTTT | CASSLMQGAGTEAFF | few | TRBJ1-1 | TRBD1 | TRBV28
TGTGCCAGCAGGCTACAGACGAACACTGAAGCTTTCTTT | CASRLQTNTEAFF | - | TRBJ1-1 | - | TRBV12-3/TRBV12-4
TGTGCCAGCAGACTCGGGGTGGTAGGGGAGACCCAGTACTTC | CASRLGVVGETQYF | - | TRBJ2-5 | - | TRBV6-5
TGTGCCAGCTCACCACCGATTCGAGGCAGGGCGGTAACTGAAGCTTTCTTT | CASSPPIRGRAVTEAFF | - | TRBJ1-1 | - | TRBV18
TGTGCCAGCAGCCGAGGGACAGGTGATCGCGGTGGCTACACCTTC | CASSRGTGDRGGYTF | - | TRBJ1-2 | TRBD1 | TRBV28
TGTGCCACCTCCCCGGCAGGGGCCGGGGAGCTGTTTTTT | CATSPAGAGELFF | - | TRBJ2-2 | - | TRBV24-1
TGTGCCAGCACAAACAGGGGGGACTACGAGCAGTACTTC | CASTNRGDYEQYF | - | TRBJ2-7 | TRBD1 | TRBV25-1
TGTGCCAGCAGCTTCGGGACAGGGAATCAAGAGACCCAGTACTTC | CASSFGTGNQETQYF | - | TRBJ2-5 | TRBD1 | TRBV11-2
TGTGCCAGCAGCTCGTCGGGGAACTACGAGCAGTACTTC | CASSSSGNYEQYF | - | TRBJ2-7 | - | TRBV7-2
TGTGCCAGCAGCCTCCAGGGGGCAGGGGGTTCGGACTATGGCTACACCTTC | CASSLQGAGGSDYGYTF | - | TRBJ1-2 | TRBD1 | TRBV7-2
TGTGCCAGTAGTTGGCAGGCCGCCTACGAGCAGTACTTC | CASSWQAAYEQYF | - | TRBJ2-7 | - | TRBV19
TGTGCCAGCAGCCCCCAAGAGAATGAGCAGTTCTTC | CASSPQENEQFF | - | TRBJ2-1 | - | TRBV9
TGCGCCAGCAGCCTATGGACTAGCGGGGGGCGCACAGATACGCAGTATTTT | CASSLWTSGGRTDTQYF | - | TRBJ2-3 | TRBD2 | TRBV5-1
TGTGCCAGCAGCTACGGAGTCGGGTCCTACAATGAGCAGTTCTTC | CASSYGVGSYNEQFF | - | TRBJ2-1 | - | TRBV6-6
TGTGCCAGCAGTTACTCGGAGGTGGTGGGTGAAAAACTGTTTTTT | CASSYSEVVGEKLFF | - | TRBJ1-4 | - | TRBV6-5
TGTGCCATCAGTACTCCGGACAGTCTGAACACTGAAGCTTTCTTT | CAISTPDSLNTEAFF | - | TRBJ1-1 | - | TRBV10-3
TGTGCCAGCAGCGGACAGGCCTGGGAGACCCAGTACTTC | CASSGQAWETQYF | few | TRBJ2-5 | TRBD1 | TRBV14
TGTGCCAGTAGTATAGCGGGACTAGCGGGGAGTGAGCAGTTCTTC | CASSIAGLAGSEQFF | - | TRBJ2-1 | TRBD2 | TRBV19
TGTGCTAGTGGTTTGGTACCAGGGACAGGAAACACCATATATTTT | CASGLVPGTGNTIYF | - | TRBJ1-3 | - | TRBV12-5
TGTGCCAGCAGTTTACTCCGAGACAGAAACATTCAGTACTTC | CASSLLRDRNIQYF | - | TRBJ2-4 | - | TRBV28
TGTGCCAGCAGCTTGGCGACGGAGGCCGGGGAGCTGTTTTTT | CASSLATEAGELFF | once | TRBJ2-2 | - | TRBV5-6
TGTGCCAGCAGCCCCCATGGGGGGAATCAGCCCCAGCATTTT | CASSPHGGNQPQHF | - | TRBJ1-5 | - | TRBV3-1/TRBV3-2